This TCR beta chain was identified in a study of blood T cell repertoires in COVID-19. Study-wide background: In each case, the material was cDNA or gDNA derived from T cells, B-cell-depleted T cells, or PBMCs.

Trimming left V 3 bases short and J 4 bases short, with 18 bases between. This CDR3 comprises 15 residues. Germline CDR1 SQVTM, CDR2 ANQGSEA. In the authors' workflow: Researchers report that nucleated cell counts were estimated from reference gene primer amplification. Using immunoSEQ multiplex PCR, the repertoire was profiled, and TCRdb retains in-frame clones only, with some absent. V, J and clone size were drawn from that table, and D and trimming were deduced from the DNA. In the table there are 300,000 to 350,000 clones, under 90% of which are singletons. Patients of the Seattle cohort, enrolled during active infection, were followed longitudinally.

Sequencing was performed on peripheral blood. This receptor was obtained from a woman aged 30 to 39 with COVID-19, enrolled during active disease. This chain connects TRBV29-1 to TRBJ2-5; D might be TRBD1 (5 bases). The chain's CDR3 is CSVEFQGQGLETQYF. DNA of the CDR3: TGCAGCGTTGAGTTTCAGGGCCAGGGTTTAGAGACCCAGTACTTC.